These 32 T cell receptor beta chains share one sample of origin, sequenced in a study of cytomegalovirus exposure and HLA in healthy donors. PCR employed 60 Vbeta and 13 Jbeta primers. Sequencing was performed with immunoSEQ multiplex PCR; in TCRdb, only in-frame clones are kept and a portion is missing. The sample shows around 110,000 clones, around 76% of them seen only once. Material: PBMCs. These receptor sequences come from a man aged 25 to 45 in good health and CMV-seropositive.

The chain links TRBV6-4 to TRBJ2-1, with 12 nucleotides matching TRBD2. From germline, CDR1 is MRHNA and CDR2 SNTAGT. The CDR3 extends over 15 amino acids. With 3 bases clipped from V and 5 bases from J, the junction kept 2 bases outside the gene matches. The CDR3 spells CASSETSGSHNEQFF. The CDR3 DNA reads TGTGCCAGCAGTGAGACTAGCGGGAGCCACAATGAGCAGTTCTTC.

The chain carries TRBV27 and TRBJ1-2, with D possibly matching TRBD1 (5 bases). CDR1 and CDR2 from the germline V gene are MNHEY and SMNVEV (reference sequence). V was clipped by 3 bases and J by 8 bases, with 16 bases between them. The CDR3 totals 14 residues. CDR3 DNA: TGTGCCAGCAGTTTCAACCAGGGTTTTCAGGGCTACACCTTC. It specifies CASSFNQGFQGYTF.

The rearrangement uses TRBV4-1 and TRBJ1-1, with D unclear. Germline V gene lookup returns CDR1 MGHRA and CDR2 YSYEKL. This CDR3 is built from 14 residues. V lost 1 base and J 1 base, leaving 7 bases between the germline ends. As DNA, the CDR3 is TGCGCCAGCAGCCAAGTTGTCAGGAACACTGAAGCTTTCTTT. Protein sequence: CASSQVVRNTEAFF.

The J gene is TRBJ2-3, the V gene TRBV2; D call uncertain. The germline CDR1 and CDR2 sequences are SNHLY and FYNNEI. The CDR3 extends over 10 amino acids. Trimming removed 6 bases at V and 8 bases at J, with 6 bases between. CDR3 sequence reads: CASRVGTQYF. DNA of the CDR3: TGTGCCAGCAGGGTCGGTACGCAGTATTTT.

The chain uses TRBV6-1 and TRBJ1-1; TRBD1 aligns across 8 bases. J was trimmed by 0 bases and V by 6 bases; bases with no gene match: 0. Germline-derived CDR1 and CDR2 are MNHNS and SASEGT. The CDR3 is 13 residues long. CDR3 residues: CASRQGVNTEAFF. The DNA for the CDR3 is TGTGCCAGCAGACAGGGGGTGAACACTGAAGCTTTCTTT.

The chain uses TRBV7-9 and TRBJ1-2; 12 positions agree with TRBD1. Losses at the gene ends were 5 bases for V and 6 bases for J; bases not matched to a gene: 16. Germline CDR1 SEHNR, CDR2 FQNEAQ (reference sequence). The CDR3 extends over 18 amino acids. For the CDR3, the DNA is TGTGCCAGCAGCCTAAACACCGGGACAGGGGGCAATGATAATGGCTACACCTTC. Translation: CASSLNTGTGGNDNGYTF.

This clone is a singleton in its sample. The CDR3 DNA reads TGTGCCAGCAGCTTTGGGCCGCTTCAAACAGATACGCAGTATTTT. Amino acids: CASSFGPLQTDTQYF. The chain combines TRBV7-9 with TRBJ2-3; the D is unclear. V shed 3 bases and J shed 3 bases, with 13 bases lying between them. The CDR3 extends over 15 amino acids. Per germline, CDR1 SEHNR and CDR2 FQNEAQ (reference sequence).

The V and J genes are TRBV9 and TRBJ2-5; TRBD2 might be the D (5 bases). Germline CDR1 SGDLS, CDR2 YYNGEE. The CDR3 contains 18 residues. Trimming cost V 3 bases and J 7 bases, with 28 bases left between them. For the CDR3, the DNA is TGTGCCAGCAGCGAGGTCGGTTGGGAGCCCAAGAGTAGGGCGACCCAGTACTTC. Amino acid sequence: CASSEVGWEPKSRATQYF.

V and J are TRBV12-5 and TRBJ1-1; 12 bases align to TRBD1. The V and J ends lost 2 bases and 7 bases, in that order; junction bases with no gene match: 11. The CDR3 loop spans 17 amino acids. CDR1 and CDR2 (germline): LGHNT, FRNRAP. The CDR3 sequence: CASGLTTWDRGQGEAFF. The CDR3 coding sequence is TGTGCTAGTGGTTTGACAACTTGGGACAGGGGGCAAGGTGAAGCTTTCTTT.

The J gene is TRBJ2-5, the V gene TRBV6-1; the match to TRBD2 covers 12 bases. CDR3 length: 16 amino acids. The V gene end was trimmed by 2 bases and the J gene end by 2 bases; junction bases not matched to a gene: 3. Per germline, CDR1 MNHNS and CDR2 SASEGT. The CDR3 sequence is CASSETLAGGQETQYF. CDR3 nucleotides: TGTGCCAGCAGTGAAACTCTAGCGGGGGGGCAAGAGACCCAGTACTTC.

The chain carries TRBV7-9 and TRBJ1-1; D is unclear. The CDR3 runs 15 residues. The germline V gene encodes CDR1 SEHNR and CDR2 FQNEAQ (reference sequence). Trimming shortened V by 2 bases and J by 7 bases, and 17 bases separated the two germline ends. The CDR3 coding sequence is TGTGCCAGCAGCTTACGGAGGGAATCGGTGGTTGAAGCTTTCTTT. Amino acids: CASSLRRESVVEAFF.

The rearrangement uses TRBV18 and TRBJ2-7, with 9 bases that match TRBD1. J was trimmed by 3 bases and V by 5 bases; bases with no gene match: 5. Germline values: CDR1 KGHSH, CDR2 LQKENI. The CDR3 length is 14 residues. In DNA form, the CDR3 reads TGTGCCAGCTCATATAGACAGGGGGTCTACGAGCAGTACTTC. It is translated as CASSYRQGVYEQYF.

The J gene is TRBJ2-1, the V gene TRBV9; 13 nucleotides line up with TRBD2. Germline values: CDR1 SGDLS, CDR2 YYNGEE. The CDR3 covers 15 residues. Germline trimming cut 3 bases from V and 8 bases from J; bases unmatched to any gene: 5. CDR3 nucleotides: TGTGCCAGCAGCGCCACTAGCGGGGGGGCGCATGAGCAGTTCTTC. Its protein product is CASSATSGGAHEQFF.

This clone was seen a single time. This chain links TRBV5-6 with TRBJ1-3; tentatively, D is TRBD1 (5 bases). CDR1 is SGHDT and CDR2 is YYEEEE in the germline V gene. Trimming left V 3 bases short and J 7 bases short, with 17 bases between. The CDR3 is 15 residues long. The CDR3 region is CASSSAGSSRNTIYF. CDR3 nucleotide sequence: TGTGCCAGCAGCTCTGCAGGGTCCTCGCGGAACACCATATATTTT.

This clone has more than one count but fewer than ten. The chain employs TRBV6-1 and TRBJ1-3, with no clear D. The CDR3 totals 15 residues. CDR1 is MNHNS, CDR2 SASEGT, per germline. Deletions cut 1 base from V and 0 bases from J, with 7 bases between. The CDR3 nucleotides are TGTGCCAGCAGTGAAGTACTGAGCTCTGGAAACACCATATATTTT. Amino acids: CASSEVLSSGNTIYF.

The V gene is TRBV19, the J gene TRBJ1-6, with 8 bases lining up with TRBD1. This CDR3 is built from 14 residues. The germline gives CDR1 LNHDA, CDR2 SQIVND (reference sequence). After removal of 3 bases from V and 9 bases from J, the junction contained 4 bases not matched to a gene. CDR3: CASSIGQGFSPLHF. The CDR3 DNA follows: TGTGCCAGTAGTATCGGACAGGGATTTTCACCCCTCCACTTT.

The rearrangement uses TRBV6-5 and TRBJ1-2; D possibly corresponds to TRBD1 (5 bases). V shed 3 bases and J shed 8 bases, with 10 bases lying between them. The CDR3 is made up of 12 amino acids. The germline gives CDR1 MNHEY, CDR2 SVGAGI. The CDR3 DNA reads as TGTGCCAGCAGTTATACCAGGGCGGGCTACACCTTC. It yields the protein CASSYTRAGYTF.

J is TRBJ1-6 and V is TRBV7-9; D is unclear. Germline CDR1 is SEHNR and CDR2 is FQNEAQ (reference sequence). Trimming shortened V by 8 bases and J by 0 bases, and 14 bases separated the two germline ends. There are 16 residues in the CDR3. In DNA form, the CDR3 reads TGTGCCAGCCGTAGCACGGAAAGCTCCTATAATTCACCCCTCCACTTT. Protein product: CASRSTESSYNSPLHF.

This chain joins TRBV7-9 and TRBJ2-7, with 10 bases identical to TRBD1. Looked up from germline, CDR1 is SEHNR and CDR2 is FQNEAQ (reference sequence). The CDR3 consists of 14 residues. The V and J ends lost 4 bases and 5 bases, in that order; junction bases with no gene match: 5. This CDR3 is CASSSGDRGNEQYF. In DNA, the CDR3 is TGTGCCAGCAGCTCAGGGGACAGGGGCAACGAGCAGTACTTC.

V usage is TRBV19 and J usage is TRBJ2-7; a possible D gene is TRBD2 (5 bases). The CDR3 covers 13 residues. With 10 bases removed from V and 3 bases from J, the gap between germline ends came to 16 bases. Germline V gives CDR1 LNHDA, CDR2 SQIVND (reference sequence). CDR3 DNA sequence: TGTGCCACCCAGTACGCCGAGGGCTACGAGCAGTACTTC. Encoded protein: CATQYAEGYEQYF.

This rearrangement joins TRBV5-4 to TRBJ2-7; a possible D gene is TRBD1 (6 bases). With 4 bases removed from V and 5 bases from J, the gap between germline ends came to 16 bases. The CDR3 runs 14 residues. Looked up from germline, CDR1 is SGHNT and CDR2 is YYREEE (reference sequence). CDR3 nucleotide sequence: TGTGCCAGCAGCCAAGATGGGGCAGGGGACGAGCAGTACTTC. Its protein product is CASSQDGAGDEQYF. The variable domain in full, with the rest retrieved from reference TRBV5-4 and TRBJ2-7, is ETGVTQSPTHLIKTRGQQVTLRCSSQSGHNTVSWYQQALGQGPQFIFQYYREEENGRGNFPPRFSGLQFPNYSSELNVNALELDDSALYLCASSQDGAGDEQYFGPGTRLTVT.

The rearrangement joins TRBV19 to TRBJ2-3, with D perhaps matching TRBD1 (5 bases). Germline V gene sequence: CDR1 LNHDA, CDR2 SQIVND (reference sequence). Trimming took off 10 bases at V and 3 bases at J, with 17 bases between the two ends. The CDR3 runs to 14 residues. The CDR3 sequence: CATCDSPITDTQYF. CDR3 in DNA: TGTGCCACCTGCGACAGTCCGATTACAGATACGCAGTATTTT.

V and J are TRBV5-4 and TRBJ1-2, with D uncertain. Per germline, CDR1 SGHNT and CDR2 YYREEE (reference sequence). The V and J ends lost 0 bases and 4 bases respectively, with 10 bases between them. CDR3 length: 14 amino acids. CDR3 residues: CASSLAHEVYGYTF. Written as DNA, the CDR3 is TGTGCCAGCAGCTTGGCACATGAAGTCTATGGCTACACCTTC.

The gene calls are TRBV19 and TRBJ1-2, with TRBD1 as a possible D gene (6 bases). Looked up from germline, CDR1 is LNHDA and CDR2 is SQIVND (reference sequence). This CDR3 has 15 amino acids. V shed 5 bases and J shed 4 bases, with 17 bases lying between them. As DNA, the CDR3 is TGTGCCAGTAGTCGTCTCGGGACACTCGGCTATGGCTACACCTTC. Its translation: CASSRLGTLGYGYTF.

On this clone itself: Germline is not matched at one junction end, which may reflect a read error. CDR3 residues: CASRGSGANGLTF. CDR3 DNA sequence: TGTGCCAGCAGGGGTTCTGGGGCCAACGGCCTGACTTTC. The rearrangement joins TRBV7-3 to TRBJ2-6, with a weak D call TRBD1 (5 bases). CDR1 and CDR2 from the germline V gene are SGHTA and FQGTGA. The CDR3 sequence is 13 residues long.

This clone turned up a few times. The V gene is TRBV11-2, the J gene TRBJ1-5; no clear D. This CDR3 comprises 13 residues. The germline CDR1 and CDR2 sequences are SGHAT and FQNNGV. Trimming took off 0 bases at V and 6 bases at J, with 6 bases between the two ends. CDR3 sequence reads: CASSLDRGQPQHF. CDR3 coding DNA: TGTGCCAGCAGCTTAGATCGAGGTCAGCCCCAGCATTTT.

The chain uses TRBV30 and TRBJ1-2; D possibly corresponds to TRBD1 (6 bases). Trimming removed 0 bases at V and 4 bases at J, with 12 bases between. Germline CDR1 and CDR2: GTSNPN and SVGIG (reference sequence). This CDR3 comprises 14 residues. As DNA, the CDR3 is TGTGCCTGGAGTGTAGGGGGGACTACCTATGGCTACACCTTC. Translation gives CAWSVGGTTYGYTF.

The V call is TRBV21-1, the J call TRBJ1-2; the DNA was not compared with TRBD1, the D call given in the table. TRBV21-1 is reported as a pseudogene. CDR3 size: 15 residues. CDR3 bases: TGTGCCAGCAGCAGGGACAGGGGCGGCCGGCGTGGCTACACCTTC. This translates into CASSRDRGGRRGYTF.

DNA of the CDR3: TGTGCCAGTAGCGCCCTTACCGGGACAGGGGGCTGGTATGAGCAGTTCTTC. It codes for CASSALTGTGGWYEQFF. The J gene is TRBJ2-1, the V gene TRBV19; 12 bases fit TRBD1. The CDR3 extends over 17 amino acids. J gave up 8 bases and V 6 bases, and 14 bases lay outside the gene matches. The V gene's germline CDR1 is LNHDA and CDR2 SQIVND (reference sequence).

The V gene is TRBV6-1, the J gene TRBJ1-5; D possibly corresponds to TRBD1 (6 bases). The germline V gene has CDR1 MNHNS and CDR2 SASEGT. The CDR3 runs to 15 residues. V lost 5 bases, J lost 7 bases, and 18 bases lay in between. The CDR3 loop is CASSNRVMSTQPQHF. The CDR3 DNA is TGTGCCAGCAGTAACAGGGTAATGAGTACGCAGCCCCAGCATTTT.

The rearrangement uses TRBV5-4 and TRBJ1-2; D gene ambiguous. CDR1 and CDR2 (germline): SGHNT, YYREEE (reference sequence). The CDR3 spans 15 residues. Trimming shortened V by 0 bases and J by 0 bases, and 9 bases separated the two germline ends. The CDR3 protein is CASSLVGRTNYGYTF. CDR3 DNA: TGTGCCAGCAGCTTGGTGGGCAGAACTAACTATGGCTACACCTTC.

Of note for this clone: The junction departs from the called germline gene at one end, perhaps through a read error. The gene calls are TRBV7-9 and TRBJ2-7; TRBD2 aligns across 7 bases. The germline V gene encodes CDR1 SEHNR and CDR2 FQNEAQ (reference sequence). The CDR3 runs to 16 residues. DNA of the CDR3: TGTTCCAGCAGCTTAGCAGCGGGGTACCTGACCTACGAGCAGTACTTC. The encoded protein is CSSSLAAGYLTYEQYF.